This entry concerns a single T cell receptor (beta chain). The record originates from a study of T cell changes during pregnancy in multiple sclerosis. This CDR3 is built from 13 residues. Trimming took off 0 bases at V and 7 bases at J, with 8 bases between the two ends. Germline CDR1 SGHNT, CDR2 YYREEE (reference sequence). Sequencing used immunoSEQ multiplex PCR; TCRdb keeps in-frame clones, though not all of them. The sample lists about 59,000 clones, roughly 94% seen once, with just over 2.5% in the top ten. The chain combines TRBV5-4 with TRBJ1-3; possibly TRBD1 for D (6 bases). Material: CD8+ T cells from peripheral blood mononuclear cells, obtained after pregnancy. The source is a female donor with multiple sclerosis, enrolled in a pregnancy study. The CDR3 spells CASSLGTENTIYF. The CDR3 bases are TGTGCCAGCAGCTTGGGGACAGAGAACACCATATATTTT.